Presented here are 20 T cell receptor beta chains from one specimen sequenced in a study of identical twins. Via MiXCR, TCRdb re-called the 5' RACE reads, giving one row per CDR3 protein. The table includes 600,000 to 700,000 distinct CDR3 sequences, 21% detected once. This sample was also put to use in a study of T cells expressing NK-cell markers.

Sequenced: PBMCs. These receptors originate from a young woman in good health.

This chain links TRBV18 with TRBJ2-7; 9 bases are shared with TRBD2. Germline V gene lookup returns CDR1 KGHSH and CDR2 LQKENI. V lost 3 bases to trimming and J lost 6 bases; unmatched junction nucleotides: 12. CDR3 length equals 16 residues. DNA of the CDR3: TGTGCCAGCTCACCTCGGGGAGCGGGAGGTTCCGGCGAGCAGTACTTC. The encoded protein is CASSPRGAGGSGEQYF.

The chain uses TRBV29-1 and TRBJ2-3; the D call may be TRBD1 or TRBD2 (5 bases each). V lost 6 bases to trimming and J lost 5 bases, with 9 bases between them. Germline-derived CDR1 and CDR2 are SQVTM and ANQGSEA. The CDR3 has 11 residues. CDR3 DNA sequence: TGCAGCGTGAGGGGCGGAGATACGCAGTATTTT. It specifies CSVRGGDTQYF.

This clonotype occurred a few times. The chain has TRBV5-1 and TRBJ2-2; no firm D call. V shed 4 bases and J shed 0 bases, with 7 bases lying between them. The CDR3 covers 14 residues. The germline V gene encodes CDR1 SGHRS and CDR2 YFSETQ. The CDR3 nucleotides are TGCGCCAGCAGCCGGCAGTCGAACACCGGGGAGCTGTTTTTT. Residues: CASSRQSNTGELFF.

This clonotype was recorded a few times. This chain links TRBV5-6 with TRBJ2-5; D gene uncertain. V was pared by 2 bases and J by 3 bases, with 8 bases between. There are 13 residues in the CDR3. The V gene's germline CDR1 is SGHDT and CDR2 YYEEEE. CDR3 loop: CASSFTDKETQYF. DNA for the CDR3: TGTGCCAGCAGCTTCACGGATAAAGAGACCCAGTACTTC.

The sample holds many counts of this clonotype. The chain links TRBV10-3 to TRBJ2-1; D is possibly TRBD2 (6 bases). This CDR3 is built from 15 residues. The germline V and J ends were trimmed by 10 bases and 0 bases, with 16 bases remaining between them. Germline V CDR1 and CDR2: ENHRY, SYGVKD. Here the CDR3 reads CATAPGGDSYNEQFF. CDR3 nucleotide sequence: TGTGCCACCGCCCCCGGCGGGGACTCCTACAATGAGCAGTTCTTC.

This clonotype was found many times. This sequence joins TRBV27 and TRBJ2-5; TRBD2 matches 12 bases. The CDR3 totals 15 residues. Trimming removed 6 bases from V and 5 bases from J; junction bases left unmatched: 7. CDR1 is MNHEY, CDR2 SMNVEV, per germline (reference sequence). In DNA, the CDR3 is TGTGCCAGCAGGGCGACTAGCGGGAGAGGCGAGACCCAGTACTTC. This codes for CASRATSGRGETQYF.

This chain uses TRBV6-2 or TRBV6-3 with TRBJ2-1; D remains unclear. With 6 bases removed from V and 4 bases from J, the gap between germline ends came to 7 bases. Germline assignment: CDR1 MNHEY and CDR2 SVGEGT. The CDR3 has 12 amino acids. CDR3 residues: CASSRPYNEQFF. In DNA, the CDR3 is TGTGCCAGCAGCCGTCCATACAATGAGCAGTTCTTC.

This clonotype has more than one count but fewer than ten. The DNA of the CDR3 is TGCAGCGGGACACACGCAAACACCGGGGAGCTGTTTTTT. Translated, it gives CSGTHANTGELFF. J is TRBJ2-2 and V is TRBV20-1; D possibly corresponds to TRBD1 (6 bases). CDR1 and CDR2 (germline): DFQATT, SNEGSKA (reference sequence). This CDR3 spans 13 amino acids.

This clonotype appeared a few times. The V call is TRBV7-9, the J call TRBJ2-7; weak D call: TRBD2 (5 bases). The CDR3 has 13 amino acids. Germline V gene lookup returns CDR1 SEHNR and CDR2 FQNEAQ (reference sequence). The V end lost 4 bases, the J end lost 3 bases, and 10 bases lay between the germline ends. The CDR3: CASSSREHYEQYF. CDR3 sequence (DNA): TGTGCCAGCAGCTCAAGGGAGCACTACGAGCAGTACTTC.

This clonotype has just a few counts. V gene TRBV5-1 combines with J gene TRBJ2-3; perhaps TRBD2 as D (5 bases). The CDR3 has 13 amino acids. Germline V gives CDR1 SGHRS, CDR2 YFSETQ. V lost 4 bases, J lost 8 bases, and 14 bases lay in between. The CDR3 DNA sequence: TGCGCCAGCAGCCCCGGGGAGATTTCTACGCAGTATTTT. Residues: CASSPGEISTQYF.

This clonotype was counted only a few times. The chain has TRBV10-3 and TRBJ2-5; D is unclear. The germline CDR1 and CDR2 sequences are ENHRY and SYGVKD. This CDR3 has 12 residues. V lost 3 bases to trimming and J lost 7 bases, with 9 bases between them. The CDR3 region has the DNA TGTGCCATCAGTGACACAAAGGGGACCCAGTACTTC. It encodes CAISDTKGTQYF.

V gene TRBV7-9 combines with J gene TRBJ2-5, with D maybe TRBD1 (8 bases). Germline CDR1 reads SEHNR; CDR2 reads FQNEAQ (reference sequence). V was trimmed by 7 bases and J by 3 bases, leaving 18 bases between them. This CDR3 has 15 residues. Here the CDR3 DNA reads TGTGCCAGCACCCGGACAGGGAGGGCGGAAGAGACCCAGTACTTC. It is translated as CASTRTGRAEETQYF.

This clonotype was picked up many times. The V gene is TRBV20-1, the J gene TRBJ2-1, with TRBD2 identical over 10 bases. The CDR3 is made up of 15 amino acids. Germline values: CDR1 DFQATT, CDR2 SNEGSKA (reference sequence). J gave up 5 bases and V 8 bases, and 12 bases lay outside the gene matches. The CDR3 loop reads CSHPGRTSGNNEQFF. The CDR3 bases are TGCAGTCACCCCGGACGGACTAGCGGAAACAATGAGCAGTTCTTC.

The chain joins TRBV6-2 or TRBV6-3 to TRBJ2-1; TRBD2 matches at 7 bases. The CDR3 has 15 amino acids. With 6 bases clipped from V and 5 bases from J, the junction kept 10 bases outside the gene matches. Per the germline V gene, CDR1 is MNHEY and CDR2 is SVGEGT. CDR3 protein: CASSSLGAGNNEQFF. The CDR3 DNA reads TGTGCCAGCAGCTCCTTGGGAGCGGGGAACAATGAGCAGTTCTTC.

The chain employs TRBV20-1 and TRBJ2-7; 8 bases are a match to TRBD2. Germline V gene data show CDR1 as DFQATT and CDR2 as SNEGSKA (reference sequence). With V trimmed by 6 bases and J by 0 bases, 4 bases remained unmatched. This CDR3 spans 13 amino acids. The CDR3 sequence: CSARGGFSYEQYF. DNA for the CDR3: TGCAGTGCCCGGGGGGGGTTCTCCTACGAGCAGTACTTC.

This clonotype was seen a handful of times. This chain connects TRBV20-1 to TRBJ2-1; 7 bases align to TRBD2. CDR1 and CDR2 from the germline V gene are DFQATT and SNEGSKA (reference sequence). The CDR3 runs 15 residues. Trimming cost V 3 bases and J 3 bases; bases outside gene matches: 8. CDR3 sequence: CSARRAGDIYNEQFF. CDR3 DNA sequence: TGCAGTGCTAGGAGGGCGGGGGATATCTACAATGAGCAGTTCTTC.

The chain combines TRBV29-1 with TRBJ2-6; D gene uncertain. This CDR3 region has 14 residues. V was clipped by 7 bases and J by 0 bases, with 10 bases between them. Germline CDR1 reads SQVTM; CDR2 reads ANQGSEA. CDR3 in DNA: TGCAGCGCCTACCCTGACTCTGGGGCCAACGTCCTGACTTTC. It encodes CSAYPDSGANVLTF.

The chain recombines TRBV24-1 with TRBJ2-2, with D unresolved. The CDR3 spans 14 residues. V was shortened by 6 bases and J by 6 bases, with 13 bases between the two germline ends. Germline CDR1 and CDR2: KGHDR and SFDVKD. The DNA of the CDR3 is TGTGCCACCAGTCTTAGCTCCCGGGCCGGGGAGCTGTTTTTT. Its translation is CATSLSSRAGELFF.

This clonotype has more than one count but fewer than ten. The rearrangement joins TRBV29-1 to TRBJ2-2, with D possibly being TRBD2 (5 bases). The V end lost 7 bases, the J end lost 8 bases, and 14 bases lay between the germline ends. Germline lookup yields CDR1 SQVTM and CDR2 ANQGSEA. The CDR3 is 12 residues long. The CDR3 loop is CSAKPWEGELFF. CDR3 sequence (DNA): TGCAGCGCCAAACCCTGGGAGGGGGAGCTGTTTTTT.

The chain has TRBV20-1 and TRBJ2-1; TRBD2 aligns across 8 bases. The CDR3 sequence is 14 residues long. Per the germline V gene, CDR1 is DFQATT and CDR2 is SNEGSKA (reference sequence). Unmatched junction bases numbered 9, after V lost 5 bases and J lost 6 bases. Written as DNA, the CDR3 is TGCAGTGCTGGACTAGCAAGTGTCGGCAATGAGCAGTTCTTC. This encodes CSAGLASVGNEQFF.